This paragraph covers one T cell receptor (beta chain) sequence. V was shortened by 5 bases and J by 6 bases, with 19 bases between the two germline ends. The CDR3 loop spans 15 amino acids. Germline V gene data show CDR1 as MGHRA and CDR2 as YSYEKL. This entry belongs to a study of control samples from healthy donors and cancer patients. Clones were read by immunoSEQ multiplex PCR, and TCRdb kept only the in-frame ones, dropping some. The table has around 110,000 clones, approximately 90% seen once. This sequence joins TRBV4-1 and TRBJ1-1; D is perhaps TRBD1 (5 bases). This receptor was obtained from a woman in her 70s in good health. The source material was blood. The CDR3 DNA reads TGCGCCAGCAGCAAGATGGGACCGCTCGCGGCTGAAGCTTTCTTT. Its protein product is CASSKMGPLAAEAFF.